This TCR beta chain is drawn from a study of T cell responses to AZD1222 COVID-19 vaccine. Findings and limits, study-wide: White British donors predominated, females outnumbered males, and clonal diversity was possibly underestimated. Repertoire sampling was restricted to post-peak T cell response timepoints. CD4 TCRs linked to vaccination spanned spike, dominating at 160-218 and 743-854.

Concerning this clone: What it recognizes is unknown.

The protocol was immunoSEQ multiplex PCR, while the TCRdb copy is restricted to in-frame clones and leaves out a portion. In the table there are approximately 110,000 clones, 75% to 90% of which are singletons. CDR1 is SGHAT and CDR2 is FQNNGV in the germline V gene. Germline trimming cut 3 bases from V and 14 bases from J; bases unmatched to any gene: 7. CDR3 length equals 12 residues. Some second doses came at about 4 weeks and others at about 12 weeks; these were pooled. This material consisted of peripheral blood, taken 28 days after the second AZD1222 dose. The clonotype originates from an adult who received the AZD1222 COVID-19 vaccine. This chain uses TRBV11-2 with TRBJ2-1, with TRBD2 identical over 7 bases. CDR3 amino acids: CASSLRTSSKFF. The CDR3 region has the DNA TGTGCCAGCAGCTTGCGGACTAGTTCCAAGTTCTTC.